This T cell receptor beta chain appears in the sequencing data of a study of PD-1 blockade in classical Hodgkin lymphoma. Following autologous stem cell transplantation, relapse occurred in every patient, and exposure to brentuximab vedotin varied. Patients showed best responses of complete response, partial response or progressive disease. Study-level results: CD4+ TCR diversity, unlike CD8+, rose significantly by C4D1.

TCRdb's table, derived via immunoSEQ multiplex PCR, lists solely in-frame clones and lacks some. The sample shows about 45,000 clones, roughly 70% of them seen only once. About this clone: What it recognizes is unknown.

This CDR3 has 17 residues. The ends were cut back, 2 bases at V and 3 bases at J, with 17 bases in the middle. Germline V gene sequence: CDR1 SGHVS, CDR2 FQNEAQ. The V gene is TRBV7-8, the J gene TRBJ1-5; D is unclear. The clonotype was recovered from a human donor with classical Hodgkin lymphoma. Specimen: peripheral blood mononuclear cells (PBMCs), collected before the second cycle of nivolumab. Here the CDR3 reads CASSLRWAGVDNQPQHF. DNA for the CDR3: TGTGCCAGCAGCTTAAGGTGGGCCGGGGTTGACAATCAGCCCCAGCATTTT.